The entry that follows covers one TCR beta chain sequence. The CDR3 has 16 amino acids. CDR1 and CDR2 (germline): SGHNT, YYREEE (reference sequence). Trimming cost V 4 bases and J 2 bases; bases outside gene matches: 7. This sample stems from a study of blood T cell repertoires in COVID-19. Overall study context: Sites in the United States, Italy and Spain provided acute and convalescent COVID-19 samples. Sources were T cells, B-cell-depleted T cells, or PBMCs; the material itself was cDNA or gDNA.

Original processing methods: Reference gene primer amplification gave nucleated cell count estimates. Method: immunoSEQ multiplex PCR; TCRdb's copy keeps in-frame clones and lacks some. The D gene and trimming were derived from the DNA, and the V and J assignments and clone size from that table. Of more than 25,000 clones detected, 85% to 90% appear once; the ten largest clones hold approximately 22%. The origin of this receptor is a human donor with active COVID-19. The donor label of this sample is uncertain. Input material: peripheral blood. The rearrangement joins TRBV5-4 to TRBJ2-7; 12 nucleotides match TRBD2. The CDR3 DNA reads TGTGCCAGCAGCCCGACTAGCGGGGGACTTCCCTACGAGCAGTACTTC. Amino acids: CASSPTSGGLPYEQYF.